A single sample gave rise to the 27 T cell receptor beta chains below, sequenced in a study of CD8 T cells in Susac syndrome. cDNA came from approximately 0.5 to 1 ug RNA primed by random hexamers. In TCRdb, the immunoSEQ multiplex PCR reads were re-called with MiXCR into one record per CDR3 protein. The sample holds 150,000 to 200,000 distinct CDR3 sequences, roughly nine tenths seen once. The specimen was CD4+ T cells from PBMCs. Receptors originate from a human donor with Susac syndrome.

The rearrangement joins TRBV6-6 to TRBJ1-1, with no clear D. The germline V gene encodes CDR1 MNHNY and CDR2 SVGAGI (reference sequence). V was clipped by 0 bases and J by 1 base, with 9 bases between them. CDR3 size: 15 residues. The CDR3 nucleotides read TGTGCCAGCAGTTACTCGAAAACAGAGAACACTGAAGCTTTCTTT. Protein product: CASSYSKTENTEAFF.

The chain recombines TRBV4-1 with TRBJ1-5; D unclear. Germline CDR1 is MGHRA and CDR2 is YSYEKL. Trimming removed 1 base from V and 5 bases from J, with 9 bases in between. The CDR3 contains 14 residues. The CDR3 reads CASSQVTKDQPQHF. Written as DNA, the CDR3 is TGCGCCAGCAGCCAAGTGACTAAGGATCAGCCCCAGCATTTT.

This sequence joins TRBV7-2 and TRBJ2-1, with D unresolved. CDR3 size: 15 residues. The germline V gene encodes CDR1 SGHTA and CDR2 FQGNSA. Between the trimmed V and J ends, which lost 3 bases and 0 bases, there was a span of 9 bases. The CDR3: CASSLLTSSYNEQFF. CDR3 in DNA: TGTGCCAGCAGCTTGCTAACCAGCTCCTACAATGAGCAGTTCTTC.

The chain joins TRBV7-9 to TRBJ2-5, with D tentatively TRBD1 (6 bases). CDR1 and CDR2 from the germline V gene are SEHNR and FQNEAQ (reference sequence). V shed 5 bases and J shed 5 bases, with 15 bases lying between them. This CDR3 has 14 amino acids. The CDR3 is CASSAHTGTETQYF. CDR3 bases: TGTGCCAGCAGCGCACATACAGGGACGGAGACCCAGTACTTC.

The rearrangement joins TRBV7-3 to TRBJ2-1, with D perhaps being TRBD1 or TRBD2 (6 bases each). V was clipped by 6 bases and J by 7 bases, with 16 bases between them. This CDR3 spans 14 amino acids. Germline values: CDR1 SGHTA, CDR2 FQGTGA. The CDR3, as DNA: TGTGCCAGCAGGAAGAGCGGAGGGGGGAATGAGCAGTTCTTC. Residues: CASRKSGGGNEQFF. The full variable domain, with the rest looked up from reference TRBV7-3 and TRBJ2-1, is GAGVSQTPSNKVTEKGKYVELRCDPISGHTALYWYRQSLGQGPEFLIYFQGTGAADDSGLPNDRFFAVRPEGSVSTLKIQRTERGDSAVYLCASRKSGGGNEQFFGPGTRLTVL.

The CDR3 coding sequence is TGTGCCAGCAGGGGGACAGGGAGGACTGAAGCTTTCTTT. It encodes CASRGTGRTEAFF. The chain carries TRBV5-6 and TRBJ1-1; 9 positions agree with TRBD1. There are 13 residues in the CDR3. The germline V gene has CDR1 SGHDT and CDR2 YYEEEE. The J segment lost 5 bases and the V segment lost 5 bases, leaving 4 bases of the junction unmatched.

The V call is TRBV6-5, the J call TRBJ1-5; 9 bases fit TRBD1. CDR1 is MNHEY and CDR2 is SVGAGI in the germline V gene. The V gene end was trimmed by 5 bases and the J gene end by 5 bases; junction bases not matched to a gene: 4. The CDR3 length is 14 residues. CDR3 region: CASSRQGGHQPQHF. The CDR3 nucleotides read TGTGCCAGCAGTCGACAGGGGGGCCATCAGCCCCAGCATTTT.

This chain links TRBV27 with TRBJ2-1; 7 nucleotides line up with TRBD2. This CDR3 spans 14 amino acids. Germline loops: CDR1 MNHEY, CDR2 SMNVEV (reference sequence). With V trimmed by 8 bases and J by 4 bases, 8 bases remained unmatched. The CDR3 sequence: CASWRGAGYNEQFF. The CDR3 DNA reads as TGTGCCAGCTGGCGCGGAGCGGGGTACAATGAGCAGTTCTTC.

V gene TRBV7-2 combines with J gene TRBJ2-3; TRBD1 matches at 9 bases. Germline V CDR1 and CDR2: SGHTA, FQGNSA. Trimming at V came to 5 bases and at J to 3 bases, leaving 6 bases not matched to a gene. CDR3 length equals 15 residues. Written as DNA, the CDR3 is TGTGCCAGCAGCCATGGGACAGGGCTAACAGATACGCAGTATTTT. This sequence encodes CASSHGTGLTDTQYF.

The V and J genes are TRBV11-1 and TRBJ2-3, with 12 bases that match TRBD2. V shed 3 bases, J shed 7 bases, and the junction held 8 bases outside the gene matches. The CDR3 covers 16 residues. Germline values: CDR1 SGHAT, CDR2 FQDESV (reference sequence). For the CDR3, the DNA is TGTGCCAGCAGCTTCCTAGCGGGAGGGCCAGTATATACGCAGTATTTT. Its protein is CASSFLAGGPVYTQYF.

The chain links TRBV10-3 to TRBJ2-3; 8 bases are a match to TRBD2. Germline V gives CDR1 ENHRY, CDR2 SYGVKD. V was clipped by 5 bases and J by 3 bases; unmatched bases: 7. The CDR3 loop spans 15 amino acids. In nucleotides, the CDR3 is TGTGCCATCAGTACGGGGGGGCCTGGGACAGATACGCAGTATTTT. Residues: CAISTGGPGTDTQYF.

The V call is TRBV12-3 or TRBV12-4, the J call TRBJ1-1; the match to TRBD1 covers 11 bases. This CDR3 has 15 amino acids. V shed 6 bases, J shed 5 bases, and the junction held 8 bases outside the gene matches. The CDR3 is CASRNRRDRGTEAFF. The CDR3 region has the DNA TGTGCCAGCAGGAACCGTCGGGACAGGGGGACTGAAGCTTTCTTT.

The V and J genes are TRBV7-2 and TRBJ2-1, with 7 bases lining up with TRBD2. The junction had 7 bases not matched to a gene; V was cut back by 5 bases and J by 12 bases. CDR3 length: 12 residues. CDR1 SGHTA and CDR2 FQGNSA come from the germline V gene. CDR3 sequence reads: CASSPPSSGQFF. CDR3 sequence (DNA): TGTGCCAGCAGCCCCCCGTCTAGCGGGCAGTTCTTC.

The chain uses TRBV5-1 and TRBJ1-2, with D tentatively TRBD1 (5 bases). CDR1 SGHRS and CDR2 YFSETQ come from the germline V gene. Trimming took off 0 bases at V and 0 bases at J, with 9 bases between the two ends. This CDR3 contains 15 residues. CDR3 loop: CASSLGDGTNYGYTF. The CDR3 DNA is TGCGCCAGCAGCTTGGGGGACGGCACTAACTATGGCTACACCTTC. The full variable domain, rest sourced from reference TRBV5-1 and TRBJ1-2, is KAGVTQTPRYLIKTRGQQVTLSCSPISGHRSVSWYQQTPGQGLQFLFEYFSETQRNKGNFPGRFSGRQFSNSRSEMNVSTLELGDSALYLCASSLGDGTNYGYTFGSGTRLTVV.

This sequence joins TRBV5-1 and TRBJ1-4; a possible D gene is TRBD1 (6 bases). The CDR3 spans 16 residues. Germline V gene data show CDR1 as SGHRS and CDR2 as YFSETQ. Trimming left V 4 bases short and J 0 bases short, with 13 bases between. CDR3 bases: TGCGCCAGCAGCCATGGACAGTCCTCAACTAATGAAAAACTGTTTTTT. This encodes CASSHGQSSTNEKLFF.

The chain joins TRBV5-1 to TRBJ2-1; tentative D call: TRBD1 (6 bases). The ends were cut back, 0 bases at V and 8 bases at J, with 15 bases in the middle. CDR3 length: 15 residues. CDR1 and CDR2 (germline): SGHRS, YFSETQ. CDR3 DNA: TGCGCCAGCAGCTTGGGTGAACAGGGTGTGGATGAGCAGTTCTTC. This sequence encodes CASSLGEQGVDEQFF.

This clonotype was seen a single time. V usage is TRBV5-1 and J usage is TRBJ2-1; D may match TRBD1 or TRBD2 (5 bases each). This CDR3 is built from 13 residues. The germline gives CDR1 SGHRS, CDR2 YFSETQ. V gave up 2 bases and J gave up 5 bases, with 8 bases separating them. CDR3 bases: TGCGCCAGCAGCTTACGAGGGGACAATGAGCAGTTCTTC. Translation gives CASSLRGDNEQFF. Full variable domain (missing parts from reference TRBV5-1 and TRBJ2-1): KAGVTQTPRYLIKTRGQQVTLSCSPISGHRSVSWYQQTPGQGLQFLFEYFSETQRNKGNFPGRFSGRQFSNSRSEMNVSTLELGDSALYLCASSLRGDNEQFFGPGTRLTVL.

The rearrangement uses TRBV15 and TRBJ2-7; 10 nucleotides line up with TRBD1. CDR1 LNHNV and CDR2 YYDKDF come from the germline V gene (reference sequence). CDR3 size: 13 residues. V trimming: 5 bases; J trimming: 3 bases; junction bases outside the gene matches: 1. As DNA, the CDR3 is TGTGCCACCAGCCGGGACAGGGGCTACGAGCAGTACTTC. As protein: CATSRDRGYEQYF.

V is TRBV5-6 and J is TRBJ2-7; TRBD2 aligns across 12 bases. The V gene end was trimmed by 4 bases and the J gene end by 5 bases; junction bases not matched to a gene: 7. The CDR3 runs 15 residues. Germline CDR1 is SGHDT and CDR2 is YYEEEE. CDR3 DNA: TGTGCCAGCAGCCGACGGACTAGCGGGATTAACGAGCAGTACTTC. Amino acids: CASSRRTSGINEQYF.

The V call is TRBV9, the J call TRBJ2-7; D uncertain. The CDR3 is 14 residues long. Germline CDR1 reads SGDLS; CDR2 reads YYNGEE. V was trimmed by 2 bases and J by 6 bases, leaving 15 bases between them. The CDR3 DNA is TGTGCCAGCAGCGTCTTAGGGTCCCAAGCCGAGCAGTACTTC. Translated, it gives CASSVLGSQAEQYF.

V usage is TRBV5-1 and J usage is TRBJ2-2, with a tentative D call TRBD2 (6 bases). The length of the CDR3 is 15 residues. Per the germline V gene, CDR1 is SGHRS and CDR2 is YFSETQ. The germline V and J ends were trimmed by 4 bases and 3 bases, with 13 bases remaining between them. Here the CDR3 DNA reads TGCGCCAGCAGCCCTGCTACTAGCTACACCGGGGAGCTGTTTTTT. Translated: CASSPATSYTGELFF.

The chain combines TRBV7-8 with TRBJ2-5; the D gene is possibly TRBD2 (6 bases). Trimming took off 2 bases at V and 2 bases at J, with 15 bases between the two ends. CDR1 is SGHVS, CDR2 FQNEAQ, per germline. CDR3 size: 16 residues. The CDR3 loop reads CASSLKRLGQQETQYF. The CDR3 DNA is TGTGCCAGCAGCTTAAAAAGACTAGGTCAGCAAGAGACCCAGTACTTC.

The V and J genes are TRBV3-1 and TRBJ2-1; weak D call: TRBD1 (5 bases). This CDR3 comprises 12 residues. V lost 3 bases to trimming and J lost 9 bases, with 9 bases between them. Germline V gene data show CDR1 as LGHDT and CDR2 as YNNKEL (reference sequence). In nucleotides, the CDR3 is TGTGCCAGCAGCCACGACAGATCTGAGCAGTTCTTC. Protein sequence: CASSHDRSEQFF.

The chain is built from TRBV5-1 and TRBJ2-2, with D possibly TRBD2 on 6 matching bases. The CDR3 spans 14 residues. Germline V lookup: CDR1 SGHRS, CDR2 YFSETQ. V was trimmed by 4 bases and J by 6 bases, leaving 13 bases between them. The DNA for the CDR3 is TGCGCCAGCAGCAAGAATCCGGGGGCCGGGGAGCTGTTTTTT. Protein sequence: CASSKNPGAGELFF.

This clonotype was picked up one time. The genes are TRBV6-6 and TRBJ2-3, with D possibly being TRBD1 or TRBD2 (5 bases each). Germline CDR1 reads MNHNY; CDR2 reads SVGAGI (reference sequence). Trimming pared 8 bases from V and 4 bases from J, leaving 13 bases between. The CDR3 sequence is 13 residues long. DNA of the CDR3: TGTGCCAGCGGGACGGCGGGCGCAGATACGCAGTATTTT. This sequence encodes CASGTAGADTQYF.

The chain links TRBV18 to TRBJ2-1; D tentatively fits TRBD1 or TRBD2 (5 bases each). V was trimmed by 3 bases and J by 5 bases, leaving 14 bases between them. Germline V CDR1 and CDR2: KGHSH, LQKENI. This CDR3 contains 15 residues. CDR3 residues: CASSPRTEGNNEQFF. DNA of the CDR3: TGTGCCAGCTCACCTCGAACAGAGGGGAACAATGAGCAGTTCTTC. Filled out from reference TRBV18 and TRBJ2-1, the complete variable domain reads NAGVMQNPRHLVRRRGQEARLRCSPMKGHSHVYWYRQLPEEGLKFMVYLQKENIIDESGMPKERFSAEFPKEGPSILRIQQVVRGDSAAYFCASSPRTEGNNEQFFGPGTRLTVL.

This clonotype has only a few counts. The chain carries TRBV4-1 and TRBJ1-2; D remains unclear. The V end was cut by 3 bases, the J end by 0 bases, with 8 bases between. The length of the CDR3 is 14 residues. CDR1 MGHRA and CDR2 YSYEKL come from the germline V gene. The CDR3 spells CASSQKPANYGYTF. CDR3 sequence (DNA): TGCGCCAGCAGCCAGAAACCAGCTAACTATGGCTACACCTTC.